Sequencing of this T cell receptor beta chain was carried out in a study of cytomegalovirus exposure and HLA in healthy donors. The PCR had 60 Vbeta and 13 Jbeta primers. Here immunoSEQ multiplex PCR was the method, and the copy in TCRdb shows in-frame clones only, minus some. The top ten hold roughly 4.7% of the sample, which has under 200,000 clones, over 80% seen once. The germline V gene has CDR1 SGHRS and CDR2 YFSETQ. V shed 6 bases and J 6 bases; nucleotides not matched to a gene: 9. This CDR3 spans 14 amino acids. The gene calls are TRBV5-1 and TRBJ2-1, with 7 bases aligning to TRBD2. Sequencing was performed on PBMCs. The TCR originated in a woman aged 45-65 years in good health and CMV-seropositive. The CDR3 DNA reads as TGCGCCAGCACCCTAACAGCGGGGTCCAATGAGCAGTTCTTC. This translates into CASTLTAGSNEQFF. Looking up the rest from reference TRBV5-1 and TRBJ2-1 gives the full variable domain: KAGVTQTPRYLIKTRGQQVTLSCSPISGHRSVSWYQQTPGQGLQFLFEYFSETQRNKGNFPGRFSGRQFSNSRSEMNVSTLELGDSALYLCASTLTAGSNEQFFGPGTRLTVL.